The TCR beta chain described here comes from a study of blood T cell repertoires in COVID-19. In this sample, this clone turned up a few times. Participants were aged about 18 to 95 years, lived in around 22 US areas, and enrolled virtually. Researchers sorted participants into cohorts using their self-reported clinical history. Two negative PCRs, clearance, or symptom resolution had been documented for recovered Cohort 3 donors. CDR3 length: 14 amino acids. V was pared by 5 bases and J by 4 bases, with 6 bases of the junction left unmatched. The germline V gene encodes CDR1 MGHRA and CDR2 YSYEKL. The authors' processing: Estimation of nucleated cell counts relied on the amplification of reference gene primers. Clones were sequenced by immunoSEQ multiplex PCR, and TCRdb holds only the in-frame ones, with some missing. The DNA was the basis for D and trimming; V, J and clone size are from that table. The sample records 150,000 or so clones, about 80% being singletons.

What was sequenced was PBMCs or T cells enriched from blood (not recorded which). The receptor was derived from a man over 45 who had recovered from COVID-19. The chain joins TRBV4-1 to TRBJ2-3; TRBD2 matches at 7 bases. For the CDR3, the DNA is TGCGCCAGCAGCGATGCAACTAGCGCAGATACGCAGTATTTT. Protein product: CASSDATSADTQYF.